Given below is one T cell receptor beta chain in context. What it binds is not known. The data stem from a study of T cells in Graves' hyperthyroidism and ophthalmopathy. Findings and limits, study-wide: A model of 13 V-J pairs discriminated ophthalmopathy from stable hyperthyroidism. Most thyroid clonotypes expanded above 0.001 appeared in blood too.

Every diagnosis used clinical symptoms, serum thyroxine and TRAb, thyroid ultrasound and orbital computed tomography. Fresh peripheral blood, approximately 10 ml, was the source of the PBMCs. Researchers took RNA transcripts and amplified the TCR beta CDR3 regions from them. A first-round RT-PCR of the TCR CDR3 used the HTBI primer set. TCRdb recomputed calls from the multiplex PCR reads with MiXCR, one row per CDR3 protein. The sample has roughly 660,000 distinct CDR3 sequences, 15% to 20% seen once. CDR3 size: 16 residues. V shed 3 bases and J shed 5 bases, with 19 bases lying between them. In germline, CDR1 is LNHNV, CDR2 YYDKDF (reference sequence).

The rearrangement joins TRBV15 to TRBJ2-5; tentative D call: TRBD1 (7 bases). This TCR was recovered from a man aged 50 to 60 with Graves' hyperthyroidism. Material for sequencing was blood. CDR3 in amino acids: CATSSPGAGGRETQYF. CDR3 bases: TGTGCCACCAGCAGTCCCGGGGCAGGGGGGAGGGAGACCCAGTACTTC.